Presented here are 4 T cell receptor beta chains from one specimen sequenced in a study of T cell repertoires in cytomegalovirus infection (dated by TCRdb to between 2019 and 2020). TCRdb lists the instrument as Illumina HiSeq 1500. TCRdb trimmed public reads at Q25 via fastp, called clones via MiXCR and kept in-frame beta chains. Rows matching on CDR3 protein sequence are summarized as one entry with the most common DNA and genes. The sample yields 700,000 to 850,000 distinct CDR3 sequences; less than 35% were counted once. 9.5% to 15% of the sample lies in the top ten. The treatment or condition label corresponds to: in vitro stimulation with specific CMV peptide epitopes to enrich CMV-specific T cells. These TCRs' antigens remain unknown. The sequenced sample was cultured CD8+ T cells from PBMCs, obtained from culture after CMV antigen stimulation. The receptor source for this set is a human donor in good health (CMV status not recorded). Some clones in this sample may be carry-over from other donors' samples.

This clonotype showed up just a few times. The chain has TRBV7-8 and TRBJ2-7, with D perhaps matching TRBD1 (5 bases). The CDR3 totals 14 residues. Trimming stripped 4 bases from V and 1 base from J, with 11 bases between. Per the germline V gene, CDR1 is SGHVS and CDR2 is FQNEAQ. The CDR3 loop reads CASSSSTDSYEQYV. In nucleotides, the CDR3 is TGTGCCAGCAGCTCTTCGACAGATTCCTACGAGCAGTACGTC.

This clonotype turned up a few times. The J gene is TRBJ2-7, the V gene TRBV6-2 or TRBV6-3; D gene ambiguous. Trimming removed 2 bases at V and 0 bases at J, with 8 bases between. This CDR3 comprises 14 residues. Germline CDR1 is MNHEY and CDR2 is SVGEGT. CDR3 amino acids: CASSYIDGSYEQYV. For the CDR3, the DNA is TGTGCCAGCAGTTACATCGATGGCTCCTACGAGCAGTACGTC.

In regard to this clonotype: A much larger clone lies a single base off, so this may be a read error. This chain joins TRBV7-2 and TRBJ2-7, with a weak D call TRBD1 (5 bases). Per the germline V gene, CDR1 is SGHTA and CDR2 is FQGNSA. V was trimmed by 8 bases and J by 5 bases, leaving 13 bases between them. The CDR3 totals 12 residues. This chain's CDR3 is CASPHGAHEQYF. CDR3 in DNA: TGTGCCAGCCCTCATGGGGCACACGAGCAGTACTTC.

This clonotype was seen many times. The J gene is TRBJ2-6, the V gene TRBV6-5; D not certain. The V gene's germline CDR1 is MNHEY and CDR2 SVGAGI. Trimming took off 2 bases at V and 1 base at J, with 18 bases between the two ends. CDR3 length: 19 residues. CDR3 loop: CASSYTARLGGSGANVLTF. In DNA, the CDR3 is TGTGCCAGCAGTTACACCGCTAGGCTTGGCGGTTCTGGGGCCAACGTCCTGACTTTC.